These 9 T cell receptor beta chains originate from one sample sequenced in a study of blood T cell repertoires in COVID-19. TCRdb's table, derived via immunoSEQ multiplex PCR, lists solely in-frame clones and lacks some. The sample has roughly 120,000 clones, 70% to 90% seen once; the top ten hold more than 4.5%. Sequenced: peripheral blood. These receptors originate from a human donor in a cohort sampled during active COVID-19.

The rearrangement joins TRBV12-3 or TRBV12-4 to TRBJ1-1, with D unresolved. The CDR3 is 13 amino acids. The V end was cut by 5 bases, the J end by 0 bases, with 7 bases between. Here the CDR3 reads CASSARVNTEAFF. CDR3 DNA sequence: TGTGCCAGCAGTGCACGGGTGAACACTGAAGCTTTCTTT.

A single count supports this clone. The chain carries TRBV6-1 and TRBJ2-1, with D possibly TRBD2 on 6 matching bases. The germline CDR1 and CDR2 sequences are MNHNS and SASEGT. V lost 0 bases and J lost 6, with 12 bases in between. The CDR3 has 15 amino acids. CDR3 in DNA: TGTGCCAGCAGTGAAGCGCCCGGACTAAGCAATGAGCAGTTCTTC. Encoded protein: CASSEAPGLSNEQFF.

V gene TRBV7-9 combines with J gene TRBJ2-1; weak D call: TRBD2 (7 bases). The V and J ends lost 5 bases and 7 bases respectively, with 21 bases between them. The germline V gene encodes CDR1 SEHNR and CDR2 FQNEAQ (reference sequence). There are 16 residues in the CDR3. The CDR3 sequence: CASSPTVGGAENEQFF. The CDR3 region has the DNA TGTGCCAGCAGCCCAACCGTGGGGGGGGCGGAGAATGAGCAGTTCTTC. Drawing the rest from reference TRBV7-9 and TRBJ2-1, the complete variable domain is DTGVSQNPRHKITKRGQNVTFRCDPISEHNRLYWYRQTLGQGPEFLTYFQNEAQLEKSRLLSDRFSAERPKGSFSTLEIQRTEQGDSAMYLCASSPTVGGAENEQFFGPGTRLTVL.

J is TRBJ2-1 and V is TRBV6-2 or TRBV6-3; weak D call: TRBD2 (5 bases). CDR3 length equals 17 residues. V was cut by 4 bases and J by 3 bases, with 19 bases left in between. CDR1 MNHEY and CDR2 SVGEGT come from the germline V gene. The CDR3 spells CASSFSPASGIYNEQFF. CDR3 coding DNA: TGTGCCAGCAGTTTCTCTCCTGCCTCGGGGATCTACAATGAGCAGTTCTTC.

The CDR3 spells CASSLARPADTQYF. The DNA of the CDR3 is TGTGCCAGCAGCTTAGCTCGCCCGGCAGATACGCAGTATTTT. The chain is built from TRBV7-9 and TRBJ2-3; D not certain. CDR1 and CDR2 from the germline V gene are SEHNR and FQNEAQ (reference sequence). V lost 0 bases and J 4 bases, leaving 8 bases between the germline ends. The CDR3 spans 14 residues.

This clone appeared once. This chain joins TRBV9 and TRBJ2-3, with D unresolved. The CDR3 extends over 14 amino acids. Between the trimmed V and J ends, which lost 4 bases and 6 bases, there was a span of 15 bases. The germline V gene has CDR1 SGDLS and CDR2 YYNGEE. The CDR3 nucleotides are TGTGCCAGCAGCTCCCCCACCCCCGGGGATACGCAGTATTTT. It is translated as CASSSPTPGDTQYF.

This sequence joins TRBV6-5 and TRBJ1-4, with 8 bases matching TRBD1. Trimming cost V 6 bases and J 11 bases; bases outside gene matches: 11. The CDR3 spans 14 residues. Per the germline V gene, CDR1 is MNHEY and CDR2 is SVGAGI. The CDR3 nucleotides read TGTGCCAGCAGGGACGGACAGGGTCTAGGTAAACTGTTTTTT. It specifies CASRDGQGLGKLFF.

This clone has just one count. The chain carries TRBV25-1 and TRBJ2-3; 9 bases line up with TRBD2. J was trimmed by 6 bases and V by 6 bases; bases with no gene match: 7. CDR3 length: 14 amino acids. From germline, CDR1 is MGHDK and CDR2 SYGVNS. CDR3: CASSLSGGTDTQYF. The CDR3, as DNA: TGTGCCAGCAGCCTCAGCGGGGGGACCGATACGCAGTATTTT.

The chain joins TRBV15 to TRBJ2-3, with D hard to call. V was cut by 1 base and J by 1 base, with 6 bases left in between. Germline V CDR1 and CDR2: LNHNV, YYDKDF (reference sequence). The CDR3 length is 14 residues. The CDR3 DNA sequence: TGTGCCACCAGCAGAGTCCAGGGCACAGATACGCAGTATTTT. As protein: CATSRVQGTDTQYF.